What follows are 26 T cell receptor beta chains derived from one specimen sequenced in a study of T cells expressing NK-cell markers. TCRdb re-called the 5' RACE reads; every CDR3 protein appears as one record, without DNA. The sample data list a few hundred thousand distinct CDR3 sequences. Specimen: blood T cells: a sorted CD56 or NKG2C T cell subset, CD4+ or CD8+ T cells, or bulk PBMC T cells (not recorded which). All receptors come from a man aged 18 to 69 in good health.

The chain combines TRBV5-1 with TRBJ2-1; TCRdb indicates TRBD2, and absent DNA this call remains unverified. Germline assignment: CDR1 SGHRS and CDR2 YFSETQ. This CDR3 has 16 residues. CDR3: CASSRELDSVYNEQFF.

The V call is TRBV7-2, the J call TRBJ2-5; TCRdb returns TRBD2, unconfirmable since there is no DNA. Germline CDR1 reads SGHTA; CDR2 reads FQGNSA. The CDR3 sequence is 15 residues long. The CDR3 is CASSLPAAAQETQYF.

This chain connects TRBV12-3 or TRBV12-4 to TRBJ2-3. The CDR3 loop spans 11 amino acids. The CDR3 spells CASRVADTQYF.

The V and J genes are TRBV6-1 and TRBJ2-7; checking the TCRdb D call of TRBD1 is not possible without DNA. The V gene's germline CDR1 is MNHNS and CDR2 SASEGT. The CDR3 spans 15 residues. CDR3 sequence: CASRAIGGLSYEQYF.

The chain joins TRBV6-1 to TRBJ2-3; the TRBD1 assignment by TCRdb is unverifiable without DNA. The CDR3 runs to 13 residues. The germline V gene encodes CDR1 MNHNS and CDR2 SASEGT. The chain's CDR3 is CASCVGEYDTQYF.

The rearrangement links TRBV28 to TRBJ1-2; without DNA, the TCRdb call of TRBD1 cannot be checked. Germline V gives CDR1 MDHEN, CDR2 SYDVKM. The CDR3 has 13 residues. The CDR3 protein is CASSRTGYYGYTF.

This chain joins TRBV7-3 and TRBJ2-2; the D gene TCRdb calls, TRBD1, cannot be checked with no DNA. The CDR3 has 15 amino acids. CDR1 and CDR2 from the germline V gene are SGHTA and FQGTGA. The CDR3 here is CASSFPGTEAGELFF.

The chain links TRBV5-1 to TRBJ2-3. The CDR3 extends over 15 amino acids. CDR1 and CDR2 (germline): SGHRS, YFSETQ. The CDR3 spells CASSFRGTSTDTQYF.

The chain is built from TRBV7-9 and TRBJ2-4; TCRdb names TRBD1, which stays unverified in the absence of DNA. The CDR3 has 14 residues. Germline V gene data show CDR1 as SEHNR and CDR2 as FQNEAQ (reference sequence). CDR3 loop: CASSNQGAKNIQYF.

The rearrangement links TRBV6-2 or TRBV6-3 to TRBJ2-5. The CDR3 contains 14 residues. Germline V gene data show CDR1 as MNHEY and CDR2 as SVGEGT. CDR3 residues: CASSTHTIPGPQYF.

V usage is TRBV7-8 and J usage is TRBJ2-3; TCRdb picks TRBD2, but there is no DNA to check that call. This CDR3 has 17 residues. Per germline, CDR1 SGHVS and CDR2 FQNEAQ. CDR3 protein: CASSFVLSSGVADTQYF.

V and J are TRBV7-8 and TRBJ2-5. Looked up from germline, CDR1 is SGHVS and CDR2 is FQNEAQ. This CDR3 has 12 residues. CDR3 protein: CASSLRLETQYF.

The V gene is TRBV10-3, the J gene TRBJ2-7; the D gene TCRdb calls, TRBD1, cannot be checked with no DNA. The germline V gene encodes CDR1 ENHRY and CDR2 SYGVKD. This CDR3 spans 14 amino acids. The CDR3 spells CAISDSDRGYEQYF.

The chain joins TRBV12-3 or TRBV12-4 to TRBJ2-1; without DNA, the TCRdb call of TRBD1 cannot be checked. This CDR3 has 14 amino acids. This chain's CDR3 is CARGIAQGANEQFF.

This rearrangement joins TRBV7-2 to TRBJ2-6; TCRdb lists TRBD1, though no DNA is available to test this call. CDR1 is SGHTA and CDR2 is FQGNSA in the germline V gene. The CDR3 extends over 19 amino acids. This CDR3 reads CASSLGLGTASSGANVLTF.

The gene calls are TRBV5-4 and TRBJ2-1; the D call of TRBD2 rests on TCRdb alone, since no DNA is present to check it. Germline V gene data show CDR1 as SGHNT and CDR2 as YYREEE (reference sequence). CDR3 size: 15 residues. The CDR3 is CASRGSGAVYNEQFF.

The chain recombines TRBV15 with TRBJ1-2. CDR1 is LNHNV and CDR2 is YYDKDF in the germline V gene (reference sequence). CDR3 length: 16 amino acids. The CDR3 spells CATSRRVSWTNYGYTF.

This chain connects TRBV19 to TRBJ2-3. This CDR3 spans 14 amino acids. CDR1 is LNHDA and CDR2 is SQIVND in the germline V gene (reference sequence). CDR3 sequence: CATSWGFGTDTQYF.

The rearrangement joins TRBV4-1 to TRBJ2-7; TCRdb returns TRBD2, unconfirmable since there is no DNA. In germline, CDR1 is MGHRA, CDR2 YSYEKL. This CDR3 has 15 residues. The CDR3 spells CASSLYKARSYEQYF.

The genes are TRBV2 and TRBJ2-2. Germline V gene sequence: CDR1 SNHLY, CDR2 FYNNEI. The CDR3 consists of 14 residues. The CDR3 spells CAIPRSGNTGELFF. Variable domain in full (rest from reference TRBV2 and TRBJ2-2): EPEVTQTPSHQVTQMGQEVILRCVPISNHLYFYWYRQILGQKVEFLVSFYNNEISEKSEIFDDQFSVERPDGSNFTLKIRSTKLEDSAMYFCAIPRSGNTGELFFGEGSRLTVL.

The chain employs TRBV6-1 and TRBJ2-3; TCRdb calls TRBD2, which cannot be checked without DNA. The CDR3 loop spans 17 amino acids. Germline V gives CDR1 MNHNS, CDR2 SASEGT. CDR3 sequence: CASSEFRRGGRGDTQYF.

The V call is TRBV7-6, the J call TRBJ1-4; the TCRdb D gene call, TRBD1, has no DNA to confirm it. The CDR3 extends over 15 amino acids. In germline, CDR1 is SGHVS, CDR2 FNYEAQ. Here the CDR3 reads CASSLTGGAYEKLFF.

V is TRBV28 and J is TRBJ2-1; the TRBD1 assignment by TCRdb is unverifiable without DNA. Germline V gives CDR1 MDHEN, CDR2 SYDVKM. The CDR3 has 19 amino acids. The CDR3 reads CASSFFGQGQGYLYNEQFF.

The genes are TRBV20-1 and TRBJ1-6. The CDR3 has 14 amino acids. Germline-derived CDR1 and CDR2 are DFQATT and SNEGSKA (reference sequence). CDR3 sequence reads: CSARDRSSNSPLHF.

V is TRBV7-2 and J is TRBJ1-2. This CDR3 region has 16 residues. Germline values: CDR1 SGHTA, CDR2 FQGNSA. This CDR3 reads CASSFSTAPVDYGYTF. Full variable domain (rest looked up from reference TRBV7-2 and TRBJ1-2): GAGVSQSPSNKVTEKGKDVELRCDPISGHTALYWYRQSLGQGLEFLIYFQGNSAPDKSGLPSDRFSAERTGGSVSTLTIQRTQQEDSAVYLCASSFSTAPVDYGYTFGSGTRLTVV.

J is TRBJ2-5 and V is TRBV30; TCRdb designates TRBD1, a call that cannot be tested without DNA. CDR1 is GTSNPN and CDR2 is SVGIG in the germline V gene (reference sequence). This CDR3 is built from 13 residues. The CDR3 is CAWGTGGAETQYF.